The entry below gives a single T cell receptor (beta chain) sequence along with its context. TCRdb itself ran the 5' RACE reads through MiXCR, one entry per CDR3 protein. The table lists 110,000 or so distinct CDR3 sequences, about a sixth of them singletons, with approximately 5% in the top ten. The length of the CDR3 is 14 residues. V lost 6 bases and J lost 3, with 12 bases in between. Germline V CDR1 and CDR2: KGHSH, LQKENI. The sample originates from a study of T-cell memory formation after mild COVID-19. This chain links TRBV18 with TRBJ1-5, with D possibly TRBD1 on 5 matching bases. The sequence derives from a man younger than 35 who had mild COVID-19 (a few samples of this study predate the infection). Cell type and time point are not known. Sequences were obtained from PBMCs or a T cell subset sorted from them (not recorded which). The DNA for the CDR3 is TGTGCCAGCTCGGACACAGGATTCAATCAGCCCCAGCATTTT. It codes for CASSDTGFNQPQHF.